The text below deals with one TCR beta chain. Which antigen it targets is not known. Per-base quality was not reported, and no clone a single base away is much larger than it. The record originates from a study of somatic mutations in cytotoxic T cells in rheumatoid arthritis (TCRdb year 2017). The study in broad terms: Peripheral blood (approximately 30 ml EDTA) was collected from patients immediately after diagnosis and before any treatment began. Sorted V beta1+ cells also underwent TCRB sequencing, and some V beta antibody-stained T-cell populations were flow-sorted at nearly 100% purity on a FACSAria II or Sony SH800. To characterize clonality, the study used TCRB deep sequencing while asking whether somatic mutations are carried by expanded CD8+ T-cell clones in newly diagnosed, untreated rheumatoid arthritis. For roughly 61 rheumatoid arthritis patients and roughly 22 healthy controls, TCRB deep sequencing was carried out. Patients and controls did not essentially differ in median age, which was nearly identical between the groups. General study outcomes and caveats: Healthy controls showed no age-related increase in CD8+ clonality, whereas patients did (Spearman r=0.49). CD8+ T-cell clonality did not differ significantly between rheumatoid arthritis patients and age-matched healthy controls. Viral specificity could not be ruled out by absence from virus-specific databases, and the antigen targets of the expanded CD8+ clones remained unknown. The largest CD8+ clone made up more than 20% of CD8+ cells in about an eighth of the 65 patients, and blood and synovial fluid shared several identical CD8+ TCRB sequences.

Genomic DNA underwent TCRB CDR3 sequencing using the immunoSEQ assay. The paper's processing steps were these. When patient CD8+ clones exceeding 1% were checked against published virus-specific TCRB sequences, only a few matched. The analyses included only productive TCRB rearrangements. A clone was defined by a unique TCRB CDR3 sequence, and clonality was computed as a productive clonality index based on Shannon entropy. The template counts of each clone relative to the total templates per sample were used to calculate repertoire overlap between two samples. Flow cytometry-measured V-gene usage correlated with V-gene usage from TCRB sequencing, with a Spearman r of approximately 0.55. What TCRdb holds here is the immuneACCESS table cut down to in-frame rearrangements. Part of the clones is not present; checked against another copy, under half of the missing clones reflect an unresolved V gene, and the others are unexplained. The DNA was the basis for D and trimming; V, J and clone size are from that table. For this sample the table gives over a thousand clones, of which approximately 76% were detected only once. Jointly, the top ten make up less than 15% of the sample.

CD4+ and CD8+ cells were isolated by positive magnetic bead selection on an AutoMACS, and purity was checked by flow cytometry. Clonal expansions were first screened by flow cytometry with a TCR V beta antibody panel, then characterized by TCRB deep sequencing of sorted CD8+ fractions. Peripheral blood mononuclear cells were obtained using density gradient separation with Ficoll-Paque PLUS. Using Nucleospin Tissue or Tissue XS kits, DNA was extracted from CD4-enriched, CD8-enriched or PBMC samples, with quantification by a Qubit 2.0 fluorometer. This TCR derives from an adult with rheumatoid arthritis. Sample: CD8+ T cells sorted from blood.

The nucleotides are TGTGCCAGCAGCTTTAACCCGGGGGGCAATGAGCAGTTCTTC. It translates to CASSFNPGGNEQFF. The chain was built from TRBV7-2 and TRBJ2-1; 7 bases in between match TRBD2. Per the germline V gene, SGHTA is the CDR1 and FQGNSA is the CDR2. The CDR3 sequence holds 14 residues, the cysteine and phenylalanine included. Of the read, only the CDR3 DNA is kept; its 42 bases are in frame from base 1. V lost 3 bases and J lost 6 bases, and the count of bases not matched to a germline gene is 5.